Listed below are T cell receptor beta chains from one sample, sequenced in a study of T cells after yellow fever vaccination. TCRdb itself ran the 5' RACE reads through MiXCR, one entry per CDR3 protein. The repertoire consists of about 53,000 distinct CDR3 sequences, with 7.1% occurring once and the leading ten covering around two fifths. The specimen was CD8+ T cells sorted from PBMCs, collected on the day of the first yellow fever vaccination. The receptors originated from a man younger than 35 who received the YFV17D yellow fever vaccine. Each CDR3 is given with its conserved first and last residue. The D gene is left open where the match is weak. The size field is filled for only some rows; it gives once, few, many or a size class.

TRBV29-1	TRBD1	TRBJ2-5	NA	CSVGTGGETQYF	TGCAGCGTTGGGACAGGGGGCGAGACCCAGTACTTC
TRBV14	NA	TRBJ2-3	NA	CASSQDLYKQDTQYF	TGTGCCAGCAGCCAAGATCTTTACAAACAAGATACGCAGTATTTT
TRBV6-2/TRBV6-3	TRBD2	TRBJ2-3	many	CASSRGTSGGPADTQYF	TGTGCCAGCAGCAGAGGGACTAGCGGGGGGCCGGCAGATACGCAGTATTTT
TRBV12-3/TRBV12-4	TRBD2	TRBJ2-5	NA	CASSQTSLGETQYF	TGTGCCAGCAGTCAGACTAGCTTGGGGGAGACCCAGTACTTC
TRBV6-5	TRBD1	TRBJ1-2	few	CASSWDRNYGYTF	TGTGCCAGCAGTTGGGACAGAAACTATGGCTACACCTTC
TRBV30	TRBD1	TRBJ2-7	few	CAWSVYTGAYEQYF	TGTGCCTGGAGTGTATATACAGGGGCCTACGAGCAGTACTTC
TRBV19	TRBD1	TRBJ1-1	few	CASSPRTGGEEAFF	TGTGCCAGTAGTCCCCGGACAGGGGGCGAAGAAGCTTTCTTT
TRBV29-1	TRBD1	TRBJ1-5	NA	CSVGWDRNQPQHF	TGCAGCGTTGGATGGGACAGGAATCAGCCCCAGCATTTT
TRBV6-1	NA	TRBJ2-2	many	CASLFGQSTGELFF	TGTGCCAGCCTTTTCGGACAATCAACCGGGGAGCTGTTTTTT
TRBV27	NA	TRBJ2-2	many	CASSLYEAGELFF	TGTGCCAGCAGTTTATACGAAGCCGGGGAGCTGTTTTTT
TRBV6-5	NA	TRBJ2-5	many	CASSYSAGEETQYF	TGTGCCAGCAGTTACTCCGCAGGGGAAGAGACCCAGTACTTC
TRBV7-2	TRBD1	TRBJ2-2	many	CASSWTGNLNTGELFF	TGTGCCAGCAGCTGGACAGGAAATCTAAACACCGGGGAGCTGTTTTTT
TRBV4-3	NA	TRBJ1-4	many	CASSQDLTENEKLFF	TGCGCCAGCAGCCAAGATTTGACAGAGAATGAAAAACTGTTTTTT
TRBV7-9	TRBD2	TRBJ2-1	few	CASSLDGGGADEQFF	TGTGCCAGCAGCTTAGATGGCGGGGGGGCTGATGAGCAGTTCTTC
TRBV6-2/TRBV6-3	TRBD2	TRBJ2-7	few	CASSYSGTSWVYEQYF	TGTGCCAGCAGTTACTCCGGGACTAGTTGGGTCTACGAGCAGTACTTC
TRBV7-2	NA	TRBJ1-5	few	CAPQRWGGNQPQHF	TGTGCCCCTCAACGGTGGGGGGGAAATCAGCCCCAGCATTTT
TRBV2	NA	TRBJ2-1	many	CASSGASEGSYNEQFF	TGTGCCAGCAGTGGGGCTAGCGAGGGCTCCTACAATGAGCAGTTCTTC
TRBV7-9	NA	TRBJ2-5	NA	CASSGDFISKETQYF	TGTGCCAGCAGCGGGGACTTCATATCTAAAGAGACCCAGTACTTC
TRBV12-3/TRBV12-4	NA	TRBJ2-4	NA	CASSSSETVVYQLLAKNIQYF	TGTGCCAGCAGTTCCAGCGAGACAGTAGTATACCAACTTCTAGCCAAAAACATTCAGTACTTC
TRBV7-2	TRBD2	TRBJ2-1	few	CASSEGLAGANEQFF	TGTGCCAGCAGCGAAGGACTAGCGGGGGCTAATGAGCAGTTCTTC